The source of this T cell receptor (beta chain) is a study of early T cells in non-severe SARS-CoV-2 infection. Attached unique molecular identifiers marked individual cDNA molecules. TCRdb processed the 5' RACE reads anew with MiXCR; each CDR3 protein has one entry. The sample shows tens of thousands of distinct CDR3 sequences, roughly 18% of them seen only once. Germline CDR1 LNHDA, CDR2 SQIVND (reference sequence). This CDR3 has 18 amino acids. V gave up 1 base and J gave up 6 bases, with 22 bases separating them. This clonotype was counted between two and nine times. The input for sequencing was whole blood, taken at baseline. The rearrangement uses TRBV19 and TRBJ2-1; maybe TRBD1 (6 bases). The source is an adult who was a healthcare worker with PCR-confirmed SARS-CoV-2 infection or an uninfected control (not recorded which). The chain's CDR3 is CASSIGWVRTGRGNEQFF. In DNA form, the CDR3 reads TGTGCCAGTAGTATAGGTTGGGTGCGCACAGGGCGCGGCAATGAGCAGTTCTTC.